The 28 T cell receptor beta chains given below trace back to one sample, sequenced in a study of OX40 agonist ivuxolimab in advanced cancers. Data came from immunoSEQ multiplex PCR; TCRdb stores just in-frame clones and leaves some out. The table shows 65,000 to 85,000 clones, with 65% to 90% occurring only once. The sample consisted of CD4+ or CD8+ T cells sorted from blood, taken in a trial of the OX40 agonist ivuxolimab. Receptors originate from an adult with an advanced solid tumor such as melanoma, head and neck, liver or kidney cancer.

The CDR3 nucleotides are TGTGCCAGCAGCCAAGAGCGAGGGGGGGGCACTGAAGCTTTCTTT. Amino acids: CASSQERGGGTEAFF. The V call is TRBV4-2, the J call TRBJ1-1, with D possibly being TRBD1 (6 bases). V was trimmed by 0 bases and J by 4 bases, leaving 12 bases between them. Germline V lookup: CDR1 LGHNA, CDR2 YNFKEQ. The CDR3 is 15 amino acids.

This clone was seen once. Here the CDR3 reads CASSFTGGLRNEQFF. The CDR3 DNA is TGTGCCAGCAGCTTCACAGGGGGGTTACGCAATGAGCAGTTCTTC. The chain employs TRBV7-8 and TRBJ2-1; 8 nucleotides line up with TRBD1. Germline values: CDR1 SGHVS, CDR2 FQNEAQ. After removal of 3 bases from V and 6 bases from J, the junction contained 7 bases not matched to a gene. This CDR3 has 15 amino acids.

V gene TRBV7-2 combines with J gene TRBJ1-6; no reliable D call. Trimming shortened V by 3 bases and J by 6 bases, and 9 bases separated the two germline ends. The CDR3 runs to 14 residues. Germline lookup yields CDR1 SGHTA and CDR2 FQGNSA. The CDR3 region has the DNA TGTGCCAGCAGCTTTATTTCTGGTAATTCACCCCTCCACTTT. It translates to CASSFISGNSPLHF.

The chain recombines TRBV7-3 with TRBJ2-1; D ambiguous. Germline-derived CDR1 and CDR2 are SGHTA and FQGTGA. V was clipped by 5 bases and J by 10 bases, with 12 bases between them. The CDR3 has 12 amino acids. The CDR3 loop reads CASSPNMVEQFF. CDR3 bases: TGTGCCAGCAGCCCGAATATGGTGGAGCAGTTCTTC.

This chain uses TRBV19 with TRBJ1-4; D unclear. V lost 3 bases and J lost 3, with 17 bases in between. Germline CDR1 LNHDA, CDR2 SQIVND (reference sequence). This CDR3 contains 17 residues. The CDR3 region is CASSMLSSGPPNEKLFF. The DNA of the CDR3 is TGTGCCAGTAGTATGCTCAGTTCGGGCCCTCCTAATGAAAAACTGTTTTTT.

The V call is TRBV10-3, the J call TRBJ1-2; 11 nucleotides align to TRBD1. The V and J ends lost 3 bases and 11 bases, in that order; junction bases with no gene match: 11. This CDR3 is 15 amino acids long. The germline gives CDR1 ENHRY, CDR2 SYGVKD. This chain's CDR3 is CAISDDARTGGRYTF. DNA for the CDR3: TGTGCCATCAGTGACGACGCGAGGACAGGGGGCCGGTACACCTTC.

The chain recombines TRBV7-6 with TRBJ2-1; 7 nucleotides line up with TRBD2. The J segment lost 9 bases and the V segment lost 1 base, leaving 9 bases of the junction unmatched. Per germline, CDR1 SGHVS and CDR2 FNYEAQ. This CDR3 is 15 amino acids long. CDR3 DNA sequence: TGTGCCAGCAGCTTAGTGGGCGGGGGAAACGGTGAGCAGTTCTTC. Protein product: CASSLVGGGNGEQFF. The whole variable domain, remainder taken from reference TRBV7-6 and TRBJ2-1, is GAGVSQSPRYKVTKRGQDVALRCDPISGHVSLYWYRQALGQGPEFLTYFNYEAQQDKSGLPNDRFSAERPEGSISTLTIQRTEQRDSAMYRCASSLVGGGNGEQFFGPGTRLTVL.

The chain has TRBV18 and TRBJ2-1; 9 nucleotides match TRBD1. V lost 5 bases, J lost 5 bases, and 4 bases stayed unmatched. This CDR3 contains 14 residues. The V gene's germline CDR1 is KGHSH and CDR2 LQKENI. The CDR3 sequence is CASSGTGRNNEQFF. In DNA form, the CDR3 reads TGTGCCAGCTCAGGGACAGGGAGAAACAATGAGCAGTTCTTC.

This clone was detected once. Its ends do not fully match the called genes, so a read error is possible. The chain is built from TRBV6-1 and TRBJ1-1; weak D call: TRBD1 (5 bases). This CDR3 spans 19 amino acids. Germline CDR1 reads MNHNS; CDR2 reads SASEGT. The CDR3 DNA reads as TGTGCCAGCAGTGAATACCCCAACGACCAGGGTTGGGGGAACGCTGAAGCTTTCTTT. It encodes CASSEYPNDQGWGNAEAFF.

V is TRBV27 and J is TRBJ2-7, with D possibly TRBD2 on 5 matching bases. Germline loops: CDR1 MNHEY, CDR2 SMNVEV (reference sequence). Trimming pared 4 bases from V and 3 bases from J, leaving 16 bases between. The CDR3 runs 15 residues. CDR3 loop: CASSSILERYYEQYF. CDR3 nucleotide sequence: TGTGCCAGCAGTTCCATCCTTGAGCGGTACTACGAGCAGTACTTC.

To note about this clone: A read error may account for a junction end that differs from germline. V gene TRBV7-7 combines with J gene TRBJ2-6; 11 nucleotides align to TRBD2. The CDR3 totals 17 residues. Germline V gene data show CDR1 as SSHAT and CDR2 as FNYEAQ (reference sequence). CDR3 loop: CASSSGLAGTGANVLTF. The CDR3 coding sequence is TGTGCTAGCAGCTCCGGACTAGCGGGTACTGGGGCCAACGTCCTGACTTTC.

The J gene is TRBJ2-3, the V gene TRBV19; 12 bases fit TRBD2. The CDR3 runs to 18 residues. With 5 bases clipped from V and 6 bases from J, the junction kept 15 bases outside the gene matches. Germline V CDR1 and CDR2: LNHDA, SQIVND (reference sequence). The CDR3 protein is CASSAQRGLAGKSDTQYF. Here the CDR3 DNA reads TGTGCCAGTAGTGCGCAACGAGGACTAGCGGGAAAGAGCGATACGCAGTATTTT.

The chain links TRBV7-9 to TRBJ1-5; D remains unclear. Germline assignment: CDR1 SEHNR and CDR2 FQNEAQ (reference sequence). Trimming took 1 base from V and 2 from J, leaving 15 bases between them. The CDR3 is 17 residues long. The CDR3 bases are TGTGCCAGCAGCTTAGGGTCTGGGGATGAGGGCAATCAGCCCCAGCATTTT. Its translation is CASSLGSGDEGNQPQHF.

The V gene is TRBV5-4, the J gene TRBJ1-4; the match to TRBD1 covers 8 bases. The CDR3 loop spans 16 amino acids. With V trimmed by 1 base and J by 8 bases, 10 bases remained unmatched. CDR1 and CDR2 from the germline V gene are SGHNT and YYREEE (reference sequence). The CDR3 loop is CASSLSTTGVREKLFF. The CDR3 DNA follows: TGTGCCAGCAGCTTGTCCACGACAGGGGTGCGGGAAAAACTGTTTTTT.

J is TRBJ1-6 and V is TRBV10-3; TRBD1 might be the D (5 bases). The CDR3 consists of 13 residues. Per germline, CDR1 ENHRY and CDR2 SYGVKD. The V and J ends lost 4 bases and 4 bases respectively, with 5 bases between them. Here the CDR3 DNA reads TGTGCCATCAGTGGGGGGTATAATTCACCCCTCCACTTT. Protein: CAISGGYNSPLHF.

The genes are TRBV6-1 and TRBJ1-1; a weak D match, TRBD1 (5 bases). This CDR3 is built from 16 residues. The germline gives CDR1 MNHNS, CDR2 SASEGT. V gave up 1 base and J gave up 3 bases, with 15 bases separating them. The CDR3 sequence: CASSEGSWGLDTEAFF. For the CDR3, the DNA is TGTGCCAGCAGTGAAGGGTCCTGGGGCTTGGACACTGAAGCTTTCTTT.

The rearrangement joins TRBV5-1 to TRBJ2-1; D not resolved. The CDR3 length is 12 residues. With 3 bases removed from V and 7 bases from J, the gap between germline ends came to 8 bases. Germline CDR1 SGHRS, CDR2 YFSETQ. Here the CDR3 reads CASSSERNEQFF. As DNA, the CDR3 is TGCGCCAGCAGCTCAGAGAGAAATGAGCAGTTCTTC.

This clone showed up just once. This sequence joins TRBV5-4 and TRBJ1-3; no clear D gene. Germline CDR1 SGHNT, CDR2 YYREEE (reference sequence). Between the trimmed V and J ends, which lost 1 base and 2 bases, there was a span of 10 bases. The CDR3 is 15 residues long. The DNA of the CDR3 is TGTGCCAGCAGCTTGTCGCCCAGCACTGGAAACACCATATATTTT. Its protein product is CASSLSPSTGNTIYF.

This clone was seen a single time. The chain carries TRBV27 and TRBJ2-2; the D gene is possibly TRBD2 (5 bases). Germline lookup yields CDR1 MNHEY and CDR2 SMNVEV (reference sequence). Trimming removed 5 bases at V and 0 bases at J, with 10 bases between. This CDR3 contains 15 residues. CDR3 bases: TGTGCCAGCAGTACACATAGCGCGAACACCGGGGAGCTGTTTTTT. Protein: CASSTHSANTGELFF.

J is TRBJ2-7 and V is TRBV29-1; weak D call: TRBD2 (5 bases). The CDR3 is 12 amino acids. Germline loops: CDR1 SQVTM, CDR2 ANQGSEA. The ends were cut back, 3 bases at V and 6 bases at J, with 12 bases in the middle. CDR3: CSVESDGGEQYF. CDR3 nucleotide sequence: TGCAGCGTTGAGTCTGATGGAGGCGAGCAGTACTTC.

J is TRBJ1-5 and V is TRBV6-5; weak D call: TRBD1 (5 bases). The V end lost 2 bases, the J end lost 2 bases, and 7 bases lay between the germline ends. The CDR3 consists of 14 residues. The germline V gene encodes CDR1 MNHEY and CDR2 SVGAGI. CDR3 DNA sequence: TGTGCCAGCAGTTACCGGGACCGCAATCAGCCCCAGCATTTT. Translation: CASSYRDRNQPQHF.

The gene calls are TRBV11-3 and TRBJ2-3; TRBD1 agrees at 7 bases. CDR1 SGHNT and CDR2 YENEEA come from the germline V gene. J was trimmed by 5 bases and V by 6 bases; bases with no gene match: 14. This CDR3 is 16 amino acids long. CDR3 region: CASREIGQAAEDTQYF. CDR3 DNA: TGTGCCAGCAGGGAAATTGGACAGGCCGCGGAAGATACGCAGTATTTT.

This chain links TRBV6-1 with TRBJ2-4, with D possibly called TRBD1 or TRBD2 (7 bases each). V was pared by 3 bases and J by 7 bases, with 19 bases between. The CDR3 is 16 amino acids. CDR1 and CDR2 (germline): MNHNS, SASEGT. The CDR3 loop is CASSDGEGAQRNIQYF. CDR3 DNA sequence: TGTGCCAGCAGTGATGGGGAGGGGGCGCAAAGGAACATTCAGTACTTC.

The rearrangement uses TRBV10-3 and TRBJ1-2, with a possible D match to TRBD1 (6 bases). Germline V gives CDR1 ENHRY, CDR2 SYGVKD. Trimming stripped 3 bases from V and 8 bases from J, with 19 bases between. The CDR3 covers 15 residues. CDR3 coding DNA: TGTGCCATCAGTGAAGGGTCAGGGGTATCTATGGGCTACACCTTC. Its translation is CAISEGSGVSMGYTF.

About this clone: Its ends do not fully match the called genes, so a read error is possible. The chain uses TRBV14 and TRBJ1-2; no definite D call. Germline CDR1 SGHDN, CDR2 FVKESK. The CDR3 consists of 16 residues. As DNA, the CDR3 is TGTGCCAGCAGCAAAGAGAGTTATACCCCTCCCCGCGGCTACACCTTC. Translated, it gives CASSKESYTPPRGYTF.

The CDR3: CASSQGGAGGTEAFF. The CDR3 coding sequence is TGTGCCAGCAGCCAAGGGGGGGCAGGAGGCACTGAAGCTTTCTTT. The V gene is TRBV4-2, the J gene TRBJ1-1; a weak D match, TRBD1 (6 bases). Between the trimmed V and J ends, which lost 1 base and 4 bases, there was a span of 13 bases. The germline V gene has CDR1 LGHNA and CDR2 YNFKEQ. This CDR3 has 15 amino acids.

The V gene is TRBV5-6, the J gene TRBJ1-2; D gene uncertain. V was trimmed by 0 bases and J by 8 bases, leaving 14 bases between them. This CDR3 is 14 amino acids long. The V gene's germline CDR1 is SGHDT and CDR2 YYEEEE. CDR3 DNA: TGTGCCAGCAGCTTGGGAGGGCTTATGGTGGGCTACACCTTC. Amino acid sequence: CASSLGGLMVGYTF.

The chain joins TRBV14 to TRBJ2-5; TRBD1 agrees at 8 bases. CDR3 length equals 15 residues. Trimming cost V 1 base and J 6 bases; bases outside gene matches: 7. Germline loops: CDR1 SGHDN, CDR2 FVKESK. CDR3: CASSQVSWTGKTQYF. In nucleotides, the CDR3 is TGTGCCAGCAGCCAAGTTAGCTGGACAGGGAAGACCCAGTACTTC.